The next 6 T cell receptor beta chains were all read from a single sample in a study of blood T cell repertoires in COVID-19. Sequenced by immunoSEQ multiplex PCR; TCRdb stores in-frame clones only, minus some. The profile shows approximately 440,000 clones, 90% of them singletons. Material: PBMCs or T cells enriched from blood (not recorded which). These TCRs come from a man younger than 30 who had recovered from COVID-19.

Comment on this clone: An end of the junction does not agree with germline; a read error may underlie this. The chain joins TRBV10-1 to TRBJ2-3, with D possibly being TRBD2 (5 bases). This CDR3 is 14 amino acids long. Germline loops: CDR1 WNHNN, CDR2 SYGVQD (reference sequence). The CDR3 loop is CVSSDGRGGDTQYF. As DNA, the CDR3 is TGCGTCAGCAGTGACGGACGGGGTGGGGATACGCAGTATTTT.

This rearrangement joins TRBV27 to TRBJ1-5, with a tentative D call TRBD1 (6 bases). The CDR3 runs to 13 residues. CDR1 MNHEY and CDR2 SMNVEV come from the germline V gene (reference sequence). V lost 3 bases and J lost 6, with 9 bases in between. This chain's CDR3 is CASSFRGRQPQHF. The CDR3 nucleotides are TGTGCCAGCAGTTTCAGGGGTCGTCAGCCCCAGCATTTT.

The rearrangement uses TRBV29-1 and TRBJ2-1; D perhaps matches TRBD1 (6 bases). Germline loops: CDR1 SQVTM, CDR2 ANQGSEA. Trimming shortened V by 7 bases and J by 7 bases, and 17 bases separated the two germline ends. This CDR3 is built from 13 residues. This CDR3 reads CSAGAGVSNEQFF. CDR3 in DNA: TGCAGCGCCGGGGCAGGGGTCAGTAATGAGCAGTTCTTC.

This clone was counted a single time. The chain uses TRBV5-5 and TRBJ2-7; TRBD2 matches at 13 bases. Germline V gene lookup returns CDR1 SGHKS and CDR2 YYEKEE (reference sequence). The J segment lost 6 bases and the V segment lost 2 bases, leaving 5 bases of the junction unmatched. This CDR3 comprises 15 residues. Here the CDR3 DNA reads TGTGCCAGCAGCTTTGTGACTAGCGGGAGGAGCGAGCAGTACTTC. It yields the protein CASSFVTSGRSEQYF.

This chain links TRBV10-2 with TRBJ2-2; no firm D call. Trimming pared 0 bases from V and 0 bases from J, leaving 14 bases between. The CDR3 length is 18 residues. Germline V CDR1 and CDR2: WSHSY, SAAADI. The CDR3, as DNA: TGCGCCAGCAGTGAGTCGGGTTATCAACAGCCGAACACCGGGGAGCTGTTTTTT. Translated, it gives CASSESGYQQPNTGELFF.

The chain is built from TRBV10-2 and TRBJ1-5, with D possibly TRBD1 on 6 matching bases. CDR3 size: 17 residues. Germline CDR1 and CDR2: WSHSY and SAAADI. Trimming pared 3 bases from V and 3 bases from J, leaving 18 bases between. The CDR3 here is CASSDGRRQDSNQPQHF. CDR3 DNA: TGCGCCAGCAGTGACGGCCGGAGACAGGACTCCAATCAGCCCCAGCATTTT.